Below, 3 T cell receptor beta chains from the same sample are listed, as sequenced in a study of shared clonotypes between healthy human individuals. Data came from immunoSEQ multiplex PCR; TCRdb stores just in-frame clones and leaves some out. The data contain about 490,000 clones, approximately 79% of them singletons. Material: PBMCs. These receptors were obtained from a woman between 35 and 50 years old in good health. Some clones in this sample may be carry-over from other donors' samples.

This clone has just a few counts. V usage is TRBV5-5 and J usage is TRBJ1-1; D perhaps matches TRBD1 (5 bases). Germline V lookup: CDR1 SGHKS, CDR2 YYEKEE (reference sequence). The CDR3 extends over 14 amino acids. Trimming stripped 1 base from V and 4 bases from J, with 11 bases between. DNA for the CDR3: TGTGCCAGCAGCTTGCGGGTCGGGGGCACTGAAGCTTTCTTT. Translated, it gives CASSLRVGGTEAFF.

The rearrangement uses TRBV29-1 and TRBJ2-3; D call uncertain. V was cut by 5 bases and J by 0 bases, with 18 bases left in between. The CDR3 is 16 amino acids. Germline V gene lookup returns CDR1 SQVTM and CDR2 ANQGSEA. The CDR3 loop is CSVPAWDGRSTDTQYF. The CDR3 bases are TGCAGCGTTCCCGCTTGGGATGGTAGGAGCACAGATACGCAGTATTTT.

The CDR3 DNA is TGTGCCAGCAGCCTCGGACAGGGGGCAAGGGGAAACACCATATATTTT. Its protein product is CASSLGQGARGNTIYF. The rearrangement joins TRBV9 to TRBJ1-3, with 11 bases lining up with TRBD1. The CDR3 length is 16 residues. CDR1 and CDR2 (germline): SGDLS, YYNGEE. V lost 4 bases to trimming and J lost 4 bases; unmatched junction nucleotides: 7.